A single sample gave rise to the 4 T cell receptor beta chains below, sequenced in a study of PD-L1 blockade in urothelial cancer. Time point here: peripheral blood 6 weeks after treatment start. Clones were read by immunoSEQ multiplex PCR, and TCRdb kept only the in-frame ones, dropping some. The table lists approximately 79,000 clones, about 91% of them singletons. Sequenced here: PBMCs, sampled around atezolizumab (anti-PD-L1) treatment. The receptor source for this set is a woman of 80 years or more with urothelial cancer.

This chain connects TRBV5-1 to TRBJ1-3; TRBD1 matches 7 bases. This CDR3 comprises 15 residues. CDR1 and CDR2 from the germline V gene are SGHRS and YFSETQ. J lost 0 bases, V lost 4 bases, and 4 bases had no gene match. CDR3 DNA: TGCGCCAGCAGCCAGGGACAGAACTCTGGAAACACCATATATTTT. Translating gives CASSQGQNSGNTIYF.

This chain connects TRBV9 to TRBJ2-7; D ambiguous. V lost 0 bases and J lost 7, with 17 bases in between. Germline V lookup: CDR1 SGDLS, CDR2 YYNGEE. The CDR3 extends over 15 amino acids. The CDR3 here is CASSVVGGLESEQYF. CDR3 coding DNA: TGTGCCAGCAGCGTAGTAGGTGGGCTGGAAAGTGAGCAGTACTTC.

This sequence joins TRBV4-2 and TRBJ2-6; 9 nucleotides line up with TRBD1. Looked up from germline, CDR1 is LGHNA and CDR2 is YNFKEQ. This CDR3 contains 16 residues. V was clipped by 4 bases and J by 1 base; unmatched bases: 2. CDR3 protein: CASSPGQGSGANVLTF. The CDR3 DNA follows: TGTGCCAGCAGCCCGGGACAGGGATCTGGGGCCAACGTCCTGACTTTC.

The rearrangement links TRBV29-1 to TRBJ1-5; TRBD1 aligns across 10 bases. V lost 6 bases and J lost 2; bases outside the gene matches: 1. Germline V gene data show CDR1 as SQVTM and CDR2 as ANQGSEA. The CDR3 is made up of 13 amino acids. The CDR3 is CSVGQGGNQPQHF. In DNA form, the CDR3 reads TGCAGCGTCGGACAGGGGGGCAATCAGCCCCAGCATTTT.